These 24 T cell receptor beta chains came from one sample sequenced in a study of T cell responses to AZD1222 COVID-19 vaccine. Using immunoSEQ multiplex PCR, the repertoire was profiled, and TCRdb retains in-frame clones only, with some absent. This table holds around 120,000 clones, about 92% found once. The material sequenced was peripheral blood, taken 28 days after the second AZD1222 dose. These receptors all stem from an adult who received the AZD1222 COVID-19 vaccine.

The J gene is TRBJ1-1, the V gene TRBV9; TRBD1 is a possible D gene (6 bases). The CDR3 loop spans 13 amino acids. The germline V gene has CDR1 SGDLS and CDR2 YYNGEE. V was trimmed by 0 bases and J by 11 bases, leaving 14 bases between them. DNA for the CDR3: TGTGCCAGCAGCGTAGATATGACAGGTGACGCTTTCTTT. This sequence encodes CASSVDMTGDAFF.

This clone was observed a single time. The V and J genes are TRBV7-2 and TRBJ2-2; D not certain. V was clipped by 0 bases and J by 0 bases, with 5 bases between them. The CDR3 has 15 amino acids. Germline CDR1 and CDR2: SGHTA and FQGNSA. The CDR3 loop reads CASSLAPANTGELFF. As DNA, the CDR3 is TGTGCCAGCAGCTTAGCACCAGCGAACACCGGGGAGCTGTTTTTT.

This clone has just one count. The V call is TRBV18, the J call TRBJ2-5; D perhaps matches TRBD1 (5 bases). V gave up 6 bases and J gave up 2 bases, with 10 bases separating them. The germline gives CDR1 KGHSH, CDR2 LQKENI. This CDR3 is 13 amino acids long. CDR3 residues: CASSTAIQETQYF. The DNA of the CDR3 is TGTGCCAGCTCGACAGCGATTCAAGAGACCCAGTACTTC.

Note on this clone: Additional DNA sequences in this sample encode the identical CDR3. The rearrangement links TRBV27 to TRBJ2-7; TRBD2 aligns across 14 bases. Trimming at V came to 6 bases and at J to 3 bases, leaving 10 bases not matched to a gene. Germline CDR1 is MNHEY and CDR2 is SMNVEV (reference sequence). This CDR3 region has 17 residues. CDR3 in amino acids: CASSRRTSGRTSYEQYF. The CDR3 nucleotides read TGTGCCAGCAGCCGGAGGACTAGCGGGAGGACCAGCTACGAGCAGTACTTC.

The chain recombines TRBV24-1 with TRBJ2-1; TRBD2 agrees at 7 bases. The CDR3 length is 11 residues. Germline CDR1 and CDR2: KGHDR and SFDVKD. The ends lost 6 bases at V and 9 bases at J; junction bases unmatched: 1. The CDR3 DNA reads TGTGCCACCAGTCGCGGGGGTGAGCAGTTCTTC. It encodes CATSRGGEQFF.

This clone was observed once. V usage is TRBV19 and J usage is TRBJ2-3; maybe TRBD2 (5 bases). Germline V gene data show CDR1 as LNHDA and CDR2 as SQIVND (reference sequence). V lost 4 bases, J lost 4 bases, and 6 bases lay in between. CDR3 length: 12 residues. CDR3 in amino acids: CASSSSADTQYF. The CDR3 bases are TGTGCCAGTAGTAGTAGCGCAGATACGCAGTATTTT.

V and J are TRBV5-1 and TRBJ2-1; 7 nucleotides match TRBD2. The CDR3 has 16 amino acids. Germline loops: CDR1 SGHRS, CDR2 YFSETQ. The junction had 7 bases not matched to a gene; V was cut back by 3 bases and J by 1 base. CDR3 sequence reads: CASSSLGGRSYNEQFF. In nucleotides, the CDR3 is TGCGCCAGCAGCTCGCTGGGAGGGAGGTCCTACAATGAGCAGTTCTTC.

This chain joins TRBV24-1 and TRBJ2-1; D possibly corresponds to TRBD2 (6 bases). This CDR3 spans 17 amino acids. V shed 2 bases and J shed 0 bases, with 13 bases lying between them. Germline CDR1 reads KGHDR; CDR2 reads SFDVKD. CDR3 DNA sequence: TGTGCCACCAGTGATTCGGGAGCGCCGAGCTCCTACAATGAGCAGTTCTTC. Translating it yields CATSDSGAPSSYNEQFF.

This clone ranks as medium-sized (0.01 to 0.1%). The same CDR3 can be traced to other DNA sequences in this sample. The V and J genes are TRBV4-2 and TRBJ2-2; 8 nucleotides agree with TRBD2. V lost 0 bases, J lost 1 base, and 10 bases stayed unmatched. CDR3 length: 19 amino acids. The germline CDR1 and CDR2 sequences are LGHNA and YNFKEQ. CDR3 bases: TGTGCCAGCAGCCAAGAAATGGCTAGCGGGTCACTGAACACCGGGGAGCTGTTTTTT. It translates to CASSQEMASGSLNTGELFF.

The chain combines TRBV6-2 or TRBV6-3 with TRBJ2-3; 8 nucleotides agree with TRBD2. CDR1 is MNHEY, CDR2 SVGEGT, per germline. Trimming cost V 5 bases and J 3 bases; bases outside gene matches: 13. CDR3 length: 17 residues. The CDR3 sequence is CASSRGGPGSRTDTQYF. The CDR3 region has the DNA TGTGCCAGCAGTCGGGGGGGCCCGGGAAGTAGGACAGATACGCAGTATTTT.

The rearrangement links TRBV3-1 (or the pseudogene TRBV3-2) to TRBJ2-3; the D is unclear. The CDR3 sequence is 14 residues long. Per the germline V gene, CDR1 is LGHDT and CDR2 is YNNKEL (reference sequence). The ends were cut back, 2 bases at V and 5 bases at J, with 11 bases in the middle. In nucleotides, the CDR3 is TGTGCCAGCAGCCAATTAGGTGGTGGAGATACGCAGTATTTT. This gives the protein CASSQLGGGDTQYF.

The chain couples TRBV28 to TRBJ2-7, with D uncertain. This CDR3 region has 13 residues. With 5 bases removed from V and 2 bases from J, the gap between germline ends came to 10 bases. Germline V lookup: CDR1 MDHEN, CDR2 SYDVKM. CDR3 loop: CASSPRLTYEQYF. CDR3 coding DNA: TGTGCCAGCAGTCCCCGACTGACCTACGAGCAGTACTTC.

This sequence joins TRBV28 and TRBJ1-2; D remains ambiguous. V lost 6 bases and J lost 5, with 19 bases in between. Per the germline V gene, CDR1 is MDHEN and CDR2 is SYDVKM. The CDR3 covers 15 residues. The CDR3 protein is CASSRTVFREYGYTF. In nucleotides, the CDR3 is TGTGCCAGCAGCCGAACGGTTTTTCGGGAGTATGGCTACACCTTC.

Concerning this clone: A read error may account for a junction end that differs from germline. The genes are TRBV15 and TRBJ2-2; 14 positions agree with TRBD2. This CDR3 has 15 residues. Germline V gene lookup returns CDR1 LNHNV and CDR2 YYDKDF (reference sequence). The CDR3 coding sequence is TGTGCCACCAGAACAGGACTAGCGGGAGGCCGGGGAGCTGTTTTT. Protein: CATRTGLAGGRGAVF.

This chain connects TRBV29-1 to TRBJ2-7, with D possibly being TRBD2 (6 bases). Germline CDR1 reads SQVTM; CDR2 reads ANQGSEA. CDR3 size: 12 residues. Deletions cut 4 bases from V and 1 base from J, with 8 bases between. This CDR3 is CSVGSGSYEQYF. CDR3 nucleotides: TGCAGCGTTGGTAGCGGATCCTACGAGCAGTACTTC.

The chain has TRBV18 and TRBJ2-3; 10 bases are shared with TRBD2. CDR1 and CDR2 (germline): KGHSH, LQKENI. V gave up 5 bases and J gave up 6 bases; unmatched junction bases: 11. The CDR3 spans 16 residues. CDR3: CASSSTSGGAIDTQYF. The CDR3 DNA reads as TGTGCCAGCTCATCCACCAGCGGGGGGGCCATTGATACGCAGTATTTT.

The chain recombines TRBV21-1 with TRBJ2-7. TRBV21-1 is a pseudogene locus. CDR3 length: 14 amino acids. The CDR3 nucleotides are TGTGCCAGCAGCATCGGGCAGGCTCCCTACGAGCAGTACTTC. This codes for CASSIGQAPYEQYF.

The chain links TRBV2 to TRBJ1-3; TRBD1 is a possible D gene (5 bases). Germline V gene lookup returns CDR1 SNHLY and CDR2 FYNNEI. Trimming removed 10 bases at V and 0 bases at J, with 13 bases between. This CDR3 is 14 amino acids long. CDR3 amino acids: CATKRGSSGNTIYF. For the CDR3, the DNA is TGTGCCACTAAAAGGGGAAGCTCTGGAAACACCATATATTTT.

The V call is TRBV9, the J call TRBJ1-2, with 11 positions matching TRBD1. The junction had 6 bases not matched to a gene; V was cut back by 2 bases and J by 6 bases. In germline, CDR1 is SGDLS, CDR2 YYNGEE. CDR3 length: 15 residues. CDR3 in amino acids: CASSVGTGGQNGYTF. The CDR3 coding sequence is TGTGCCAGCAGCGTTGGGACAGGGGGTCAAAATGGCTACACCTTC.

This clone was observed once. The chain has TRBV5-1 and TRBJ2-3; 11 nucleotides line up with TRBD1. This CDR3 is built from 17 residues. V shed 2 bases and J 0 bases; nucleotides not matched to a gene: 5. Germline V lookup: CDR1 SGHRS, CDR2 YFSETQ. CDR3 amino acids: CASSFYGDRGSTDTQYF. CDR3 in DNA: TGCGCCAGCAGCTTCTACGGGGACAGGGGGAGCACAGATACGCAGTATTTT.

This chain joins TRBV7-6 and TRBJ2-3; 11 bases line up with TRBD2. CDR1 and CDR2 (germline): SGHVS, FNYEAQ. The CDR3 has 19 residues. V lost 5 bases and J lost 2; bases outside the gene matches: 15. CDR3 bases: TGTGCCAGCAGCCACCCTAGCGGGGGGCCATCAGGGCTCACAGATACGCAGTATTTT. It yields the protein CASSHPSGGPSGLTDTQYF.

The V call is TRBV9, the J call TRBJ2-1; possibly TRBD1 for D (5 bases). The germline gives CDR1 SGDLS, CDR2 YYNGEE. V was cut by 3 bases and J by 5 bases, with 15 bases left in between. This CDR3 spans 15 amino acids. This CDR3 reads CASSGRPGPNNEQFF. CDR3 coding DNA: TGTGCCAGCAGCGGCCGGCCAGGGCCGAACAATGAGCAGTTCTTC.

The rearrangement uses TRBV3-1 (or the pseudogene TRBV3-2) and TRBJ1-1; D perhaps matches TRBD1 (5 bases). Germline CDR1 and CDR2: LGHDT and YNNKEL (reference sequence). V was clipped by 8 bases and J by 4 bases, with 11 bases between them. The CDR3 covers 12 residues. For the CDR3, the DNA is TGTGCCAGCGGGCAGGGAGGCACTGAAGCTTTCTTT. Amino acids: CASGQGGTEAFF.

The chain uses TRBV12-3 or TRBV12-4 and TRBJ2-2, with D possibly TRBD2 on 5 matching bases. V shed 5 bases and J shed 7 bases, with 11 bases lying between them. The CDR3 consists of 13 residues. This chain's CDR3 is CASSLRVIGELFF. The DNA for the CDR3 is TGTGCCAGCAGTCTGAGGGTGATCGGGGAGCTGTTTTTT.